This is a list of T cell receptor beta chains from one sample in a study of blood T cells in healthy people across ages. TCRdb analysed the 5' RACE reads with MiXCR anew, one entry per CDR3 protein. The data hold fewer than 2 million distinct CDR3 sequences, with about two fifths observed a single time. The specimen was blood. The receptor source for this set is a human donor in good health. Each CDR3 is given with its conserved first and last residue. D genes are given only for firm matches. A row's size may be missing; if present it is once, few, many or a size class.

.	15	TRBV6-5	.	TRBJ1-5	CASSSIRLGNQPQHF	TGTGCCAGCAGTTCTATCAGGTTGGGTAATCAGCCCCAGCATTTT
.	13	TRBV4-2	.	TRBJ2-5	CAGSQFLQETQYF	TGTGCCGGCAGCCAATTCCTTCAAGAGACCCAGTACTTC
.	16	TRBV5-1	.	TRBJ2-3	CASSSGDTGEADTQYF	TGCGCCAGCAGCTCTGGGGACACAGGGGAGGCAGATACGCAGTATTTT
few	13	TRBV12-3/TRBV12-4	.	TRBJ2-7	CASSFLGSDEQYF	TGTGCCAGCAGTTTCCTGGGGTCCGACGAGCAGTACTTC
.	16	TRBV20-1	TRBD2	TRBJ2-1	CSARDLRRLAGDEQFF	TGCAGTGCTAGAGATTTGAGGCGTCTAGCGGGGGACGAGCAGTTCTTC
few	14	TRBV13	.	TRBJ2-5	CASSLGLSQETQYF	TGTGCCAGCAGCCTGGGACTTTCCCAAGAGACCCAGTACTTC
.	12	TRBV28	TRBD1	TRBJ2-5	CASTTQGETQYF	TGTGCCAGCACCACACAGGGGGAGACCCAGTACTTC
.	13	TRBV12-3/TRBV12-4	.	TRBJ2-5	CASSSGGDETQYF	TGTGCCAGCAGTTCTGGAGGGGACGAGACCCAGTACTTC
few	18	TRBV7-8	TRBD2	TRBJ2-3	CASSLPPAGGPRTDTQYF	TGTGCCAGCAGCTTACCCCCTGCGGGGGGGCCTCGCACAGATACGCAGTATTTT
.	16	TRBV10-3	TRBD2	TRBJ2-3	CAISELTSGTTDTQYF	TGTGCCATCAGTGAGCTAACTAGCGGTACTACAGATACGCAGTATTTT
.	21	TRBV4-3	.	TRBJ2-5	CASSQVFTIVDSRGWKETQYF	TGCGCTAGCAGCCAAGTATTTACGATCGTGGACTCCCGAGGGTGGAAAGAGACCCAGTACTTC
.	15	TRBV7-2	.	TRBJ2-7	CASSLGMGPAYEQYF	TGTGCCAGCAGCTTAGGCATGGGACCAGCCTACGAGCAGTACTTC
few	15	TRBV7-9	.	TRBJ1-2	CASSLGQALSYGYTF	TGTGCCAGCAGCTTAGGGCAGGCACTCAGCTATGGCTACACCTTC
many	16	TRBV20-1	TRBD2	TRBJ2-5	CSATDSLAGGQETQYF	TGCAGTGCCACCGACTCGTTAGCGGGGGGCCAAGAGACCCAGTACTTC
.	19	TRBV14	.	TRBJ2-1	CASSQVVRYFSGEDNEQFF	TGTGCCAGCAGCCAAGTAGTCAGGTATTTTAGCGGCGAGGACAATGAGCAGTTCTTC
once	16	TRBV7-2	.	TRBJ2-2	CASSLALIPNTGELFF	TGTGCCAGCAGCTTAGCTCTGATCCCGAACACCGGGGAGCTGTTTTTT
.	17	TRBV5-1	.	TRBJ1-2	CASSDGPQGQIDHGYTF	TGCGCCAGCAGTGATGGGCCGCAAGGGCAGATCGATCATGGCTACACCTTC
.	14	TRBV7-2	.	TRBJ1-5	CASSLGPVGQPQHF	TGTGCCAGCAGCTTAGGTCCGGTAGGGCAGCCCCAGCATTTT
few	17	TRBV7-3	.	TRBJ1-2	CASSPTGYRTRDYGYTF	TGTGCCAGCAGCCCAACAGGGTACCGTACGCGGGACTATGGCTACACCTTC
.	14	TRBV10-3	.	TRBJ1-1	CAISESDLNTEAFF	TGTGCCATCAGTGAGTCGGACCTGAACACTGAAGCTTTCTTT
few	14	TRBV7-9	.	TRBJ2-7	CASSLARGVSEQYF	TGTGCCAGCAGCTTAGCGCGTGGGGTTAGCGAGCAGTACTTC
few	15	TRBV20-1	.	TRBJ1-3	CSAPVSFTSGNTIYF	TGCAGTGCCCCGGTTTCTTTTACCTCTGGAAACACCATATATTTT
few	15	TRBV5-1	.	TRBJ2-3	CASSLDGGNTDTQYF	TGCGCCAGCAGCTTGGATGGCGGGAACACAGATACGCAGTATTTT
few	16	TRBV11-2	.	TRBJ2-7	CASSLEVATSGYEQYF	TGTGCCAGCAGCTTGGAGGTGGCTACATCCGGCTACGAGCAGTACTTC
.	14	TRBV5-5	.	TRBJ2-1	CASSSDRHRDEQFF	TGTGCCAGCAGCTCGGACAGACATAGGGATGAGCAGTTCTTC
few	14	TRBV28	.	TRBJ2-7	CASSNRVSSYEQYF	TGTGCCAGCAGTAACAGGGTTAGCTCCTACGAGCAGTACTTC
.	16	TRBV5-4	.	TRBJ1-1	CASSLMFSNLNTEAFF	TGTGCCAGCAGCTTGATGTTCAGCAACCTGAACACTGAAGCTTTCTTT
few	15	TRBV4-1	TRBD1	TRBJ1-2	CASSQDRTGAYGYTF	TGCGCCAGCAGCCAAGATAGGACAGGGGCCTATGGCTACACCTTC
.	14	TRBV12-3/TRBV12-4	.	TRBJ1-6	CASSFGRTNSPLHF	TGTGCCAGCAGTTTCGGCAGAACCAATTCACCCCTCCACTTT
.	17	TRBV6-1	.	TRBJ1-4	CASCPGQGGPTNEKLFF	TGTGCCAGCTGCCCCGGCCAGGGAGGTCCAACTAATGAAAAACTGTTTTTT
many	13	TRBV12-3/TRBV12-4	TRBD1	TRBJ1-2	CASSRDRSYGYTF	TGTGCCAGCAGCCGGGACAGGTCCTATGGCTACACCTTC
few	14	TRBV7-3	.	TRBJ2-1	CASSLLFPQDEQFF	TGTGCCAGCAGCTTATTATTTCCCCAGGATGAGCAGTTCTTC
few	15	TRBV28	.	TRBJ2-6	CASSSSHSGANVLTF	TGTGCCAGCAGTTCCAGTCACTCTGGGGCCAACGTCCTGACTTTC
.	13	TRBV29-1	.	TRBJ2-3	CSALKGGSDTQYF	TGCAGCGCCCTCAAGGGGGGGTCCGATACGCAGTATTTT
few	18	TRBV4-2	.	TRBJ2-7	CASSQDGPRHSWSHEQYF	TGTGCCAGCAGCCAAGATGGCCCCCGACACTCCTGGAGCCACGAGCAGTACTTC
.	17	TRBV28	.	TRBJ2-3	CASSLASGGSSTDTQYF	TGTGCCAGCAGTTTAGCGTCCGGGGGATCATCCACAGATACGCAGTATTTT
few	13	TRBV19	.	TRBJ2-7	CASSPGHWFEQYF	TGTGCCAGTAGTCCGGGACATTGGTTCGAGCAGTACTTC
.	16	TRBV5-1	TRBD1	TRBJ2-7	CANSPRQGQGTYEQYF	TGCGCCAACAGCCCCAGACAGGGACAGGGCACCTACGAGCAGTACTTC
few	17	TRBV7-2	.	TRBJ1-5	CASSLRLGGMSNQPQHF	TGTGCCAGCAGCTTAAGGCTAGGGGGAATGAGCAATCAGCCCCAGCATTTT
.	15	TRBV7-9	TRBD1	TRBJ2-7	CASSFEEQGSYEQYF	TGTGCCAGCAGCTTCGAGGAACAGGGGTCCTACGAGCAGTACTTC
.	15	TRBV4-3	.	TRBJ1-2	CASSLKFGGNYGYTF	TGCGCCAGCAGCCTAAAATTCGGCGGCAACTATGGCTACACCTTC
few	13	TRBV15	.	TRBJ2-7	CATSRSTGYEQYF	TGTGCCACCAGCAGAAGTACAGGGTACGAGCAGTACTTC
once	16	TRBV11-2	.	TRBJ2-2	CASSFAGDSNTGELFF	TGTGCCAGCAGCTTTGCCGGGGATTCGAACACCGGGGAGCTGTTTTTT
.	13	TRBV7-2	.	TRBJ2-7	CASSLYRLSEQYF	TGTGCCAGCAGCTTATACAGGCTCTCCGAGCAGTACTTC
once	13	TRBV12-3/TRBV12-4	.	TRBJ2-1	CVSKQGGRPEQFF	TGTGTCAGCAAACAGGGGGGGAGACCGGAGCAGTTCTTC
.	12	TRBV5-5	.	TRBJ2-1	CASSSTGQTQFF	TGTGCCAGCAGCTCAACAGGACAGACGCAGTTCTTC
few	14	TRBV5-1	.	TRBJ1-2	CASSLYGVDYGYTF	TGCGCCAGCAGCTTGTATGGGGTGGACTATGGCTACACCTTC